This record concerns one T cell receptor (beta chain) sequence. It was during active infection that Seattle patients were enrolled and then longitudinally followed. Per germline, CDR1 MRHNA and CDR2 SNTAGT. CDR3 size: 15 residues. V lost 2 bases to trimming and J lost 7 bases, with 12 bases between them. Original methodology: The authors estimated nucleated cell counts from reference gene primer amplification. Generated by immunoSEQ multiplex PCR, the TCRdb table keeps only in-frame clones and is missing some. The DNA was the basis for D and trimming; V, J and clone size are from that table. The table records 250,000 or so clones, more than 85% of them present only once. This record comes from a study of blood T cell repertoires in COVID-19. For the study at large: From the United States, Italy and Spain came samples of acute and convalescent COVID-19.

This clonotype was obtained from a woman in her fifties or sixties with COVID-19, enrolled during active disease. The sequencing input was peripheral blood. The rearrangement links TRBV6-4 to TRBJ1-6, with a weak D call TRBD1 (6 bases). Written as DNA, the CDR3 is TGTGCCAGCAGTGACAGGGGGTCACGGAATTCACCCCTCCACTTT. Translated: CASSDRGSRNSPLHF.